Below are 30 T cell receptor beta chains sequenced from a single sample in a study of T cell responses to AZD1222 COVID-19 vaccine. Some clones are missing from TCRdb's copy, which holds only in-frame ones; the method was immunoSEQ multiplex PCR. The sample lists about 120,000 clones; approximately 85% were seen once. The material sequenced was peripheral blood, taken on day 0 of AZD1222 vaccination. The source is an adult in good health.

The gene calls are TRBV3-1 (or the pseudogene TRBV3-2) and TRBJ2-4, with a weak D call TRBD2 (6 bases). Germline V CDR1 and CDR2: LGHDT, YNNKEL (reference sequence). The V and J ends lost 2 bases and 9 bases respectively, with 8 bases between them. The CDR3 loop spans 12 amino acids. In DNA, the CDR3 is TGTGCCAGCAGCCAAACGCGGGGCATTCAGTACTTC. Its translation: CASSQTRGIQYF.

The V call is TRBV9, the J call TRBJ2-3; TRBD1 might be the D (5 bases). Germline V gene sequence: CDR1 SGDLS, CDR2 YYNGEE. The germline V and J ends were trimmed by 1 base and 3 bases, with 6 bases remaining between them. CDR3 size: 13 residues. CDR3 bases: TGTGCCAGCAGCGTACAGGGTACAGATACGCAGTATTTT. The encoded protein is CASSVQGTDTQYF.

The rearrangement links TRBV3-1 (or the pseudogene TRBV3-2) to TRBJ2-2, with D maybe TRBD2 (6 bases). Germline V gives CDR1 LGHDT, CDR2 YNNKEL (reference sequence). CDR3 length equals 14 residues. V lost 0 bases, J lost 8 bases, and 10 bases lay in between. This chain's CDR3 is CASSQDGRDGELFF. The CDR3 bases are TGTGCCAGCAGCCAAGACGGGAGAGATGGGGAGCTGTTTTTT.

V usage is TRBV6-5 and J usage is TRBJ1-4; the D gene is possibly TRBD1 (5 bases). Trimming stripped 2 bases from V and 4 bases from J, with 11 bases between. Germline CDR1 reads MNHEY; CDR2 reads SVGAGI. CDR3 length equals 15 residues. The CDR3 loop reads CASSYGGSYNEKLFF. For the CDR3, the DNA is TGTGCCAGCAGTTACGGGGGATCTTATAATGAAAAACTGTTTTTT.

This clone has just a few counts. The chain is built from TRBV4-3 and TRBJ2-3; maybe TRBD2 (6 bases). Germline CDR1 reads LGHNA; CDR2 reads YSLEER. V shed 3 bases and J shed 0 bases, with 10 bases lying between them. The CDR3 extends over 15 amino acids. The CDR3 DNA reads TGCGCCAGCAGCCACGCGGGACTTAGCACAGATACGCAGTATTTT. Protein product: CASSHAGLSTDTQYF.

This clone was seen a single time. The chain has TRBV28 and TRBJ1-5, with a weak D call TRBD1 (5 bases). The germline CDR1 and CDR2 sequences are MDHEN and SYDVKM. The CDR3 loop spans 16 amino acids. The V gene lost 3 bases and the J gene lost 7 bases, with 19 bases spanning the gap. As DNA, the CDR3 is TGTGCCAGCAGTTTGGGTCGGTCCGGGACCAGGCAGCCCCAGCATTTT. Encoded protein: CASSLGRSGTRQPQHF.

The V gene is TRBV3-1 (or the pseudogene TRBV3-2), the J gene TRBJ1-6, with unresolved D. The germline CDR1 and CDR2 sequences are LGHDT and YNNKEL (reference sequence). This CDR3 comprises 14 residues. The V gene lost 5 bases and the J gene lost 8 bases, with 13 bases spanning the gap. Here the CDR3 DNA reads TGTGCCAGCAGCTCAAGCTTTGGAGATTCACCCCTCCACTTT. The encoded protein is CASSSSFGDSPLHF.

This chain connects TRBV10-1 to TRBJ1-1; D may be TRBD1 (6 bases). The CDR3 has 15 amino acids. V was trimmed by 2 bases and J by 5 bases, leaving 15 bases between them. CDR1 is WNHNN, CDR2 SYGVQD, per germline (reference sequence). Here the CDR3 DNA reads TGCGCCAGCAGTGAGCGGAGACAGGTTAGGACTGAAGCTTTCTTT. Translated: CASSERRQVRTEAFF.

This clone was observed once. The chain has TRBV2 and TRBJ1-4; no definite D call. CDR3 length: 13 residues. The V and J ends lost 7 bases and 7 bases respectively, with 13 bases between them. The germline V gene has CDR1 SNHLY and CDR2 FYNNEI. CDR3 loop: CASTPTTGEKLFF. As DNA, the CDR3 is TGTGCCAGCACCCCAACCACGGGTGAAAAACTGTTTTTT.

V gene TRBV19 combines with J gene TRBJ2-7, with TRBD1 matching 7 bases. V lost 8 bases to trimming and J lost 6 bases; unmatched junction nucleotides: 10. This CDR3 comprises 13 residues. Germline V CDR1 and CDR2: LNHDA, SQIVND (reference sequence). The CDR3 sequence: CASAIQGTIEQYF. The CDR3 region has the DNA TGTGCCAGTGCGATACAGGGGACCATCGAGCAGTACTTC.

V gene TRBV5-1 combines with J gene TRBJ1-4, with a tentative D call TRBD1 (5 bases). Germline assignment: CDR1 SGHRS and CDR2 YFSETQ. CDR3 length: 15 residues. V dropped 0 bases and J dropped 8 bases, with 14 bases sitting between them. The CDR3 coding sequence is TGCGCCAGCAGCTTGGCACAGGCTCGAGGGGAAAAACTGTTTTTT. Its translation is CASSLAQARGEKLFF.

The CDR3 nucleotides read TGTGCCAGCAGCTTAATGACAGTCTATGGCTACACCTTC. As protein: CASSLMTVYGYTF. This rearrangement joins TRBV7-9 to TRBJ1-2; possible D gene TRBD1, 5 bases. V dropped 2 bases and J dropped 4 bases, with 8 bases sitting between them. Germline CDR1 and CDR2: SEHNR and FQNEAQ (reference sequence). This CDR3 spans 13 amino acids.

V is TRBV18 and J is TRBJ2-6; no clear D. Per the germline V gene, CDR1 is KGHSH and CDR2 is LQKENI. This CDR3 has 16 residues. V lost 2 bases, J lost 1 base, and 9 bases lay in between. CDR3 residues: CASSPSLGSGANVLTF. In nucleotides, the CDR3 is TGTGCCAGCTCACCAAGCCTGGGGTCTGGGGCCAACGTCCTGACTTTC.

The chain links TRBV4-3 to TRBJ2-1; D uncertain. Trimming pared 0 bases from V and 0 bases from J, leaving 6 bases between. This CDR3 has 15 amino acids. Germline V lookup: CDR1 LGHNA, CDR2 YSLEER. The CDR3, as DNA: TGCGCCAGCAGCCAAGATATAGACTCCTACAATGAGCAGTTCTTC. It specifies CASSQDIDSYNEQFF.

The rearrangement links TRBV27 to TRBJ2-1; D is perhaps TRBD1 (5 bases). Germline assignment: CDR1 MNHEY and CDR2 SMNVEV (reference sequence). This CDR3 contains 18 residues. V was clipped by 3 bases and J by 4 bases, with 22 bases between them. The CDR3 DNA is TGTGCCAGCAGTTTTCCCCCAGGGCGCAGACCCAAATACAATGAGCAGTTCTTC. It codes for CASSFPPGRRPKYNEQFF.

This clone was recorded only once. V and J are TRBV6-5 and TRBJ2-1, with D perhaps TRBD2 (5 bases). The CDR3 length is 14 residues. V lost 6 bases, J lost 1 base, and 10 bases lay in between. Germline V lookup: CDR1 MNHEY, CDR2 SVGAGI. CDR3 residues: CASSRRDSYNEQFF. In DNA form, the CDR3 reads TGTGCCAGCAGCCGCCGGGATTCCTACAATGAGCAGTTCTTC.

V usage is TRBV11-3 and J usage is TRBJ2-2, with 7 bases aligning to TRBD2. CDR1 is SGHNT, CDR2 YENEEA, per germline. J lost 7 bases, V lost 1 base, and 3 bases had no gene match. This CDR3 contains 14 residues. CDR3 region: CASSLVAGVGELFF. CDR3 bases: TGTGCCAGCAGCTTAGTTGCGGGAGTCGGGGAGCTGTTTTTT.

The rearrangement links TRBV27 to TRBJ2-6; 9 bases align to TRBD1. Germline V gene lookup returns CDR1 MNHEY and CDR2 SMNVEV (reference sequence). The CDR3 consists of 19 residues. Trimming cost V 0 bases and J 0 bases; bases outside gene matches: 6. The CDR3, as DNA: TGTGCCAGCAGTTTATCCCGGACAGGGGTCCTCTCTGGGGCCAACGTCCTGACTTTC. It encodes CASSLSRTGVLSGANVLTF.

The chain joins TRBV6-5 to TRBJ1-5; D is unresolved. The CDR3 is 16 residues long. V lost 2 bases and J 0 bases, leaving 11 bases between the germline ends. Germline V CDR1 and CDR2: MNHEY, SVGAGI. This CDR3 reads CASSYEAAYSNQPQHF. In nucleotides, the CDR3 is TGTGCCAGCAGTTACGAGGCCGCTTATAGCAATCAGCCCCAGCATTTT.

Only one count was recorded for this clone. The V call is TRBV6-1, the J call TRBJ1-2; D is unclear. The CDR3 spans 14 residues. Germline-derived CDR1 and CDR2 are MNHNS and SASEGT. Trimming shortened V by 1 base and J by 7 bases, and 13 bases separated the two germline ends. CDR3: CASSEVSGSGGYTF. As DNA, the CDR3 is TGTGCCAGCAGTGAAGTTTCAGGTTCGGGTGGCTACACCTTC.

The rearrangement joins TRBV28 to TRBJ1-3; D is uncertain. From germline, CDR1 is MDHEN and CDR2 SYDVKM. This CDR3 comprises 15 residues. Deletions cut 7 bases from V and 4 bases from J, with 17 bases between. DNA of the CDR3: TGTGCCAGCATGGTTTGGGGATTCGGGGGAAACACCATATATTTT. Amino acids: CASMVWGFGGNTIYF.

The rearrangement joins TRBV5-1 to TRBJ2-1; D is ambiguous. Germline lookup yields CDR1 SGHRS and CDR2 YFSETQ. CDR3 length equals 17 residues. V lost 6 bases, J lost 0 bases, and 19 bases lay in between. DNA for the CDR3: TGCGCCAGCATCCAGACCGAAAGACGCACCTCCTACAATGAGCAGTTCTTC. Its protein is CASIQTERRTSYNEQFF.

This sequence joins TRBV27 and TRBJ1-2; D is unclear. Trimming pared 4 bases from V and 2 bases from J, leaving 14 bases between. Germline V gene data show CDR1 as MNHEY and CDR2 as SMNVEV (reference sequence). The CDR3 spans 15 residues. The DNA for the CDR3 is TGTGCCAGCAGTTCAAGCAACTGGGGAAACTATGGCTACACCTTC. Its protein is CASSSSNWGNYGYTF.

The J gene is TRBJ2-7, the V gene TRBV5-1; 11 bases are shared with TRBD1. Germline-derived CDR1 and CDR2 are SGHRS and YFSETQ. After removal of 5 bases from V and 4 bases from J, the junction contained 5 bases not matched to a gene. This CDR3 contains 14 residues. The CDR3 nucleotides are TGCGCCAGCAGACTCGGGACAGGGGGTTACGAGCAGTACTTC. Protein sequence: CASRLGTGGYEQYF.

The rearrangement uses TRBV6-5 and TRBJ2-7; TRBD2 is a possible D gene (5 bases). Germline lookup yields CDR1 MNHEY and CDR2 SVGAGI. The CDR3 has 13 residues. V gave up 7 bases and J gave up 6 bases, with 16 bases separating them. The CDR3 DNA sequence: TGTGCCAGCAACGGGCTCCCACGGGGCGAGCAGTACTTC. This translates into CASNGLPRGEQYF.

The J gene is TRBJ1-2, the V gene TRBV5-1, with 7 nucleotides matching TRBD1. The CDR3 is made up of 13 amino acids. The V gene end was trimmed by 4 bases and the J gene end by 6 bases; junction bases not matched to a gene: 6. Looked up from germline, CDR1 is SGHRS and CDR2 is YFSETQ. The DNA of the CDR3 is TGCGCCAGCAGCGCAGGGGGTTCGAATGGCTACACCTTC. Translated: CASSAGGSNGYTF.

The rearrangement uses TRBV9 and TRBJ1-2; D not certain. The germline V and J ends were trimmed by 0 bases and 2 bases, with 11 bases remaining between them. Germline V gene lookup returns CDR1 SGDLS and CDR2 YYNGEE. The CDR3 covers 15 residues. The CDR3 DNA is TGTGCCAGCAGCGTAGCTTCCACAGTAAACTATGGCTACACCTTC. This gives the protein CASSVASTVNYGYTF.

This chain links TRBV10-3 with TRBJ2-7; 10 bases are a match to TRBD2. The CDR3 contains 14 residues. The germline CDR1 and CDR2 sequences are ENHRY and SYGVKD. J was trimmed by 2 bases and V by 4 bases; bases with no gene match: 2. In DNA, the CDR3 is TGTGCCATCAGTGGGGGGACTAGCGCCTACGAGCAGTACTTC. Protein product: CAISGGTSAYEQYF.

CDR3 region: CASSLGGIGTEAFF. CDR3 in DNA: TGTGCCAGCAGCTTAGGAGGGATCGGGACTGAAGCTTTCTTT. The chain has TRBV7-2 and TRBJ1-1, with D hard to call. This CDR3 spans 14 amino acids. Trimming took off 1 base at V and 5 bases at J, with 11 bases between the two ends. CDR1 SGHTA and CDR2 FQGNSA come from the germline V gene.

This sequence joins TRBV27 and TRBJ2-7; 8 nucleotides line up with TRBD1. The germline gives CDR1 MNHEY, CDR2 SMNVEV (reference sequence). The CDR3 sequence is 14 residues long. V lost 6 bases and J lost 2; bases outside the gene matches: 6. The CDR3 bases are TGTGCCAGCAGGGGGGACAGGCCTCCCTACGAGCAGTACTTC. Translated, it gives CASRGDRPPYEQYF.